This T cell receptor beta chain was identified during a study of T cell repertoires in cytomegalovirus infection. Across the whole study: CMV infection together with matching HLA type was indicated by public TCR beta signatures.

Notes on the study in general: Pooled public TCR beta family frequency picked out CMV carriers with the relevant HLA. It was HLA-C-restricted CMV-specific TCR beta clonotypes that dominated the response ex vivo.

This clonotype appeared many times. The antigen is unknown. V lost 6 bases to trimming and J lost 7 bases; unmatched junction nucleotides: 10. The CDR3 loop spans 15 amino acids. The germline V gene encodes CDR1 SNHLY and CDR2 FYNNEI. One entry per CDR3 protein results from TCRdb running MiXCR on the reads. The table includes roughly 500,000 distinct CDR3 sequences, 11% detected once. The sequence derives from a human donor in good health (CMV status not recorded). Some clones in this sample may be carry-over from other donors' samples. The rearrangement uses TRBV2 and TRBJ2-1; 9 bases are shared with TRBD2. The material sequenced was PBMCs. CDR3 amino acids: CASRGPSGKLNEQFF. The CDR3 DNA reads as TGTGCCAGCAGGGGTCCTAGCGGGAAGCTTAATGAGCAGTTCTTC.